Following are 26 T cell receptor beta chains from one sample sequenced in a study of T cell responses to AZD1222 COVID-19 vaccine. Profiled with immunoSEQ multiplex PCR; TCRdb holds only in-frame clones, not every one. The sample records 100,000 to 150,000 clones, 85% to 90% being singletons. Sequenced here: peripheral blood, sampled on day 0 of AZD1222 vaccination. The receptor source for this set is an adult in good health.

The gene calls are TRBV11-2 and TRBJ2-2, with TRBD1 matching 9 bases. Germline-derived CDR1 and CDR2 are SGHAT and FQNNGV. This CDR3 is built from 16 residues. The V and J ends lost 1 base and 0 bases, in that order; junction bases with no gene match: 0. This CDR3 reads CASSLGQGANTGELFF. Written as DNA, the CDR3 is TGTGCCAGCAGCTTAGGACAGGGGGCGAACACCGGGGAGCTGTTTTTT.

In the case of this clone: Other nucleotide sequences in the sample specify the same CDR3. This chain connects TRBV12-3 or TRBV12-4 to TRBJ1-5, with unresolved D. V was clipped by 3 bases and J by 1 base, with 4 bases between them. The CDR3 covers 13 residues. The CDR3 reads CASSLGSNQPQHF. DNA for the CDR3: TGTGCCAGCAGTTTGGGCAGCAATCAGCCCCAGCATTTT.

The gene calls are TRBV25-1 and TRBJ1-1; unclear D gene. CDR3 length equals 14 residues. CDR1 and CDR2 (germline): MGHDK, SYGVNS. V was clipped by 6 bases and J by 2 bases, with 13 bases between them. CDR3 bases: TGTGCCAGCAGAGTAGGACCATCCAACACTGAAGCTTTCTTT. Translated: CASRVGPSNTEAFF.

The rearrangement uses TRBV7-3 and TRBJ1-6, with D unresolved. Per germline, CDR1 SGHTA and CDR2 FQGTGA. This CDR3 spans 13 amino acids. V lost 5 bases to trimming and J lost 9 bases, with 11 bases between them. CDR3 coding DNA: TGTGCCAGCAGCCTGTCCGACGGTTCACCCCTCCACTTT. Protein product: CASSLSDGSPLHF.

The chain is built from TRBV2 and TRBJ1-5; D is ambiguous. The CDR3 is 12 amino acids. Trimming shortened V by 4 bases and J by 9 bases, and 10 bases separated the two germline ends. Germline loops: CDR1 SNHLY, CDR2 FYNNEI. This CDR3 reads CASSAWSAPQHF. The CDR3 nucleotides are TGTGCCAGCAGTGCATGGTCGGCGCCCCAGCATTTT.

DNA for the CDR3: TGTGCCAGCAGCTTAGAAGGTGAGCAGTTCTTC. It translates to CASSLEGEQFF. This rearrangement joins TRBV7-9 to TRBJ2-1; unclear D gene. V shed 1 base and J shed 9 bases, with 4 bases lying between them. The CDR3 extends over 11 amino acids. Germline CDR1 and CDR2: SEHNR and FQNEAQ (reference sequence).

This chain joins TRBV27 and TRBJ2-2; no clear D. This CDR3 comprises 16 residues. In germline, CDR1 is MNHEY, CDR2 SMNVEV (reference sequence). Trimming removed 7 bases at V and 2 bases at J, with 17 bases between. This chain's CDR3 is CASTTIFRTNTGELFF. The DNA for the CDR3 is TGTGCCAGCACCACCATCTTTCGCACAAACACCGGGGAGCTGTTTTTT.

J is TRBJ2-1 and V is TRBV5-1; possible D gene TRBD1, 5 bases. This CDR3 has 15 amino acids. The V end lost 0 bases, the J end lost 0 bases, and 7 bases lay between the germline ends. Germline V lookup: CDR1 SGHRS, CDR2 YFSETQ. The CDR3 spells CASSLGQNSYNEQFF. CDR3 sequence (DNA): TGCGCCAGCAGCTTGGGACAGAACTCCTACAATGAGCAGTTCTTC. Full variable domain (rest looked up from reference TRBV5-1 and TRBJ2-1): KAGVTQTPRYLIKTRGQQVTLSCSPISGHRSVSWYQQTPGQGLQFLFEYFSETQRNKGNFPGRFSGRQFSNSRSEMNVSTLELGDSALYLCASSLGQNSYNEQFFGPGTRLTVL.

The chain carries TRBV4-3 and TRBJ1-2, with 7 nucleotides matching TRBD1. Trimming cost V 0 bases and J 4 bases; bases outside gene matches: 11. Germline CDR1 is LGHNA and CDR2 is YSLEER. CDR3 size: 17 residues. The CDR3: CASSQDFMTGRRYGYTF. The CDR3 DNA is TGCGCCAGCAGCCAAGATTTCATGACAGGGAGACGCTATGGCTACACCTTC.

The J gene is TRBJ1-2, the V gene TRBV10-3, with D perhaps matching TRBD1 (5 bases). Germline loops: CDR1 ENHRY, CDR2 SYGVKD. V lost 6 bases and J lost 8, with 19 bases in between. The CDR3 totals 14 residues. The CDR3 reads CAIRDKTGTGGYTF. The CDR3 bases are TGTGCCATCAGAGACAAGACGGGGACCGGGGGCTACACCTTC.

This clone was seen at least ten times. The rearrangement uses TRBV6-4 and TRBJ2-1; TRBD2 matches at 13 bases. The J segment lost 8 bases and the V segment lost 4 bases, leaving 5 bases of the junction unmatched. Looked up from germline, CDR1 is MRHNA and CDR2 is SNTAGT. The CDR3 is 15 amino acids. CDR3 loop: CASSAGTSGVDEQFF. CDR3 in DNA: TGTGCCAGCAGTGCCGGGACTAGCGGGGTCGATGAGCAGTTCTTC.

This clone showed up just once. The chain has TRBV3-1 (or the pseudogene TRBV3-2) and TRBJ1-3; possibly TRBD1 for D (6 bases). Germline V gives CDR1 LGHDT, CDR2 YNNKEL (reference sequence). This CDR3 region has 16 residues. Trimming cost V 6 bases and J 3 bases, with 18 bases left between them. The CDR3 DNA sequence: TGTGCCAGCAGGAACCTCGGGGGCGGTGGTGGAAACACCATATATTTT. It is translated as CASRNLGGGGGNTIYF.

This sequence joins TRBV7-6 and TRBJ1-1, with TRBD1 as a possible D gene (6 bases). The CDR3 covers 15 residues. The V gene's germline CDR1 is SGHVS and CDR2 FNYEAQ. Trimming shortened V by 5 bases and J by 3 bases, and 16 bases separated the two germline ends. The CDR3 sequence is CASSLQGAQDTEAFF. CDR3 in DNA: TGTGCCAGCAGCCTACAGGGCGCTCAGGACACTGAAGCTTTCTTT.

The V and J genes are TRBV12-3 or TRBV12-4 and TRBJ2-2, with D maybe TRBD1 (6 bases). This CDR3 contains 13 residues. With 6 bases removed from V and 6 bases from J, the gap between germline ends came to 11 bases. The CDR3: CASRFTGPGELFF. DNA of the CDR3: TGTGCCAGCAGGTTTACAGGGCCCGGGGAGCTGTTTTTT.

The chain is built from TRBV10-3 and TRBJ1-3; D might be TRBD1 (5 bases). The CDR3 length is 16 residues. CDR1 ENHRY and CDR2 SYGVKD come from the germline V gene. V dropped 1 base and J dropped 5 bases, with 15 bases sitting between them. Written as DNA, the CDR3 is TGTGCCATCAGTGAGTTACAGGAGAGCATGCGAAACACCATATATTTT. Translation gives CAISELQESMRNTIYF.

The chain couples TRBV6-5 to TRBJ1-4; D possibly corresponds to TRBD1 (6 bases). CDR3 length equals 16 residues. With 0 bases removed from V and 8 bases from J, the gap between germline ends came to 16 bases. Germline V gene data show CDR1 as MNHEY and CDR2 as SVGAGI. CDR3 protein: CASSYSYGGRLEKLFF. CDR3 in DNA: TGTGCCAGCAGTTACTCTTACGGGGGGCGGTTAGAAAAACTGTTTTTT.

The V call is TRBV2, the J call TRBJ1-1; 8 positions match TRBD1. The trim removed 7 bases at V and 7 bases at J, leaving 11 bases unmatched. Germline CDR1 reads SNHLY; CDR2 reads FYNNEI. This CDR3 contains 14 residues. CDR3 nucleotides: TGTGCCAGCATTCTCCGGGACAGGATGGGTGAAGCTTTCTTT. This sequence encodes CASILRDRMGEAFF.

The gene calls are TRBV4-1 and TRBJ1-1, with D perhaps TRBD1 (5 bases). With 0 bases removed from V and 3 bases from J, the gap between germline ends came to 14 bases. The CDR3 is made up of 16 amino acids. CDR1 and CDR2 (germline): MGHRA, YSYEKL. CDR3 coding DNA: TGCGCCAGCAGCCAAGATACGAGGGGCGCGGACACTGAAGCTTTCTTT. It is translated as CASSQDTRGADTEAFF.

The rearrangement joins TRBV9 to TRBJ2-2; 9 bases fit TRBD2. Germline trimming cut 4 bases from V and 5 bases from J; bases unmatched to any gene: 18. Germline V CDR1 and CDR2: SGDLS, YYNGEE. This CDR3 has 19 residues. CDR3 protein: CASSQRTVPGTSRTGELFF. CDR3 bases: TGTGCCAGCAGCCAAAGGACTGTACCGGGGACTAGCAGAACCGGGGAGCTGTTTTTT.

This sequence joins TRBV6-6 and TRBJ1-1, with D unclear. Deletions cut 8 bases from V and 9 bases from J, with 19 bases between. CDR3 length equals 13 residues. Germline V lookup: CDR1 MNHNY, CDR2 SVGAGI (reference sequence). CDR3 protein: CASPSPESGQAFF. CDR3 coding DNA: TGTGCCAGCCCCTCCCCAGAGTCCGGGCAAGCTTTCTTT.

The chain recombines TRBV11-3 with TRBJ2-2; TRBD1 might be the D (6 bases). V lost 5 bases and J lost 6, with 10 bases in between. The V gene's germline CDR1 is SGHNT and CDR2 YENEEA. CDR3 size: 13 residues. The CDR3 here is CASSPGVSGELFF. CDR3 sequence (DNA): TGTGCCAGCAGCCCAGGGGTATCCGGGGAGCTGTTTTTT.

The chain joins TRBV19 to TRBJ2-7, with a possible D match to TRBD2 (7 bases). CDR3 length: 16 amino acids. V gave up 1 base and J gave up 2 bases, with 15 bases separating them. CDR1 and CDR2 from the germline V gene are LNHDA and SQIVND (reference sequence). The CDR3 sequence: CASSIGSGGSTYEQYF. CDR3 DNA: TGTGCCAGTAGTATAGGATCGGGGGGCTCTACCTACGAGCAGTACTTC.

This clone is a singleton in its sample. The chain combines TRBV5-1 with TRBJ2-5; TRBD2 agrees at 10 bases. CDR3 length: 15 amino acids. The germline V gene has CDR1 SGHRS and CDR2 YFSETQ. V lost 4 bases, J lost 5 bases, and 8 bases stayed unmatched. CDR3 DNA: TGCGCCAGCAGCAGCGGGAGGGCCGTCGGGGAGACCCAGTACTTC. The encoded protein is CASSSGRAVGETQYF.

The chain recombines TRBV20-1 with TRBJ2-6; D not resolved. Trimming shortened V by 3 bases and J by 4 bases, and 4 bases separated the two germline ends. CDR3 length: 12 residues. The germline V gene encodes CDR1 DFQATT and CDR2 SNEGSKA (reference sequence). The CDR3 bases are TGCAGTGCTAGTACCGGGGCCAACGTCCTGACTTTC. Amino acid sequence: CSASTGANVLTF.

The V gene is TRBV2, the J gene TRBJ1-1, with D unresolved. The CDR3 is 13 residues long. Germline assignment: CDR1 SNHLY and CDR2 FYNNEI. Trimming pared 4 bases from V and 4 bases from J, leaving 10 bases between. The CDR3 reads CASSGGMGTEAFF. The CDR3 DNA reads as TGTGCCAGCAGTGGAGGCATGGGCACTGAAGCTTTCTTT.

The chain has TRBV29-1 and TRBJ2-1, with TRBD2 matching over 10 bases. Per germline, CDR1 SQVTM and CDR2 ANQGSEA. The CDR3 totals 16 residues. The V gene end was trimmed by 3 bases and the J gene end by 0 bases; junction bases not matched to a gene: 5. CDR3 nucleotides: TGCAGCGTTGAGTGGGCTAGCGGGAGCTCCTACAATGAGCAGTTCTTC. This sequence encodes CSVEWASGSSYNEQFF.